This T cell receptor (delta chain) was found in a study of human gamma delta and Vdelta1 T cells. TCRdb reprocessed the PCR reads using CATT. The data show about 6,400 delta-chain clones, roughly 40% seen once. Germline V gene sequence: CDR1 TSWWSYY, CDR2 QGS. CDR3 length: 24 amino acids. Germline trimming cut 1 base from V and 1 base from J; bases unmatched to any gene: 29. This clone turned up a few times. Its antigen is unidentified. The chain is built from TRDV1 and TRDJ1; 8 positions match TRDD3. Sequenced input: Vdelta1 gamma-delta T cells from blood grown in culture (DOT cells). The sequence was collected from a human donor in good health. This CDR3 reads CALGERRSLTPYWGSSPTTDKLIF. CDR3 coding DNA: TGTGCTCTTGGGGAACGGAGATCCCTAACTCCGTACTGGGGGTCTAGTCCGACCACCGATAAACTCATCTTT.